The sequence of this T cell receptor (beta chain) was determined in a study of T cell responses to AZD1222 COVID-19 vaccine. General observations from the study: Nearly half of unique spike-specific TCRs reportedly avoided B.1.351 and B.1.1.7 mutated regions. Spike-specific TCR breadth and depth grew following two AZD1222 doses. Sampled repertoires all dated from after the peak T cell response. Clonal diversity was possibly underestimated, and the donors were mostly white British, with more females.

Concerning this clone: Its antigen is not known.

The germline gives CDR1 WNHNN, CDR2 SYGVQD (reference sequence). Deletions cut 6 bases from V and 2 bases from J, with 17 bases between. This CDR3 has 15 residues. TCRdb's table, derived via immunoSEQ multiplex PCR, lists solely in-frame clones and lacks some. The data contain roughly 180,000 clones, just over 90% of them singletons. This receptor was taken from an adult who received the AZD1222 COVID-19 vaccine. Sequences were derived from peripheral blood, sampled 28 days after the second AZD1222 dose. The chain joins TRBV10-1 to TRBJ2-7; D may match TRBD1 or TRBD2 (5 bases each). Here the CDR3 DNA reads TGCGCCAGCAGCCCCGGGACCTATGCCACCTACGAGCAGTACTTC. Protein product: CASSPGTYATYEQYF.